This entry is about one T cell receptor beta chain. The target antigen is unknown. Germline CDR1 is MNHEY and CDR2 is SVGAGI. The CDR3 totals 13 residues. V dropped 5 bases and J dropped 4 bases, with 11 bases sitting between them. This sample stems from a study of cytomegalovirus exposure and HLA in healthy donors. Study conclusions and caveats: A later analysis showed TCR association rates differing by HLA locus, peaking at DRB1 and lowest at HLA-C. In a later analysis, most CMV-associated TCR beta chains appeared HLA-restricted. A later analysis reportedly found fewer N-insertions in an Asian-associated ancestry cluster than the approximately 670-donor mean. High specificity and sensitivity for cytomegalovirus status were reported for the classifier.

PCR was performed using 60 Vbeta and 13 Jbeta primers. Some clones are missing from TCRdb's copy, which holds only in-frame ones; the method was immunoSEQ multiplex PCR. The sample holds roughly 98,000 clones, around four fifths seen once. The sample taken for sequencing was PBMCs. The chain combines TRBV6-5 with TRBJ1-2, with D maybe TRBD1 (5 bases). The source of this sequence is a man in his forties or fifties in good health and CMV-seronegative. DNA of the CDR3: TGTGCCAGCAGTGGGGACTTTTTCTATGGCTACACCTTC. Translation: CASSGDFFYGYTF.